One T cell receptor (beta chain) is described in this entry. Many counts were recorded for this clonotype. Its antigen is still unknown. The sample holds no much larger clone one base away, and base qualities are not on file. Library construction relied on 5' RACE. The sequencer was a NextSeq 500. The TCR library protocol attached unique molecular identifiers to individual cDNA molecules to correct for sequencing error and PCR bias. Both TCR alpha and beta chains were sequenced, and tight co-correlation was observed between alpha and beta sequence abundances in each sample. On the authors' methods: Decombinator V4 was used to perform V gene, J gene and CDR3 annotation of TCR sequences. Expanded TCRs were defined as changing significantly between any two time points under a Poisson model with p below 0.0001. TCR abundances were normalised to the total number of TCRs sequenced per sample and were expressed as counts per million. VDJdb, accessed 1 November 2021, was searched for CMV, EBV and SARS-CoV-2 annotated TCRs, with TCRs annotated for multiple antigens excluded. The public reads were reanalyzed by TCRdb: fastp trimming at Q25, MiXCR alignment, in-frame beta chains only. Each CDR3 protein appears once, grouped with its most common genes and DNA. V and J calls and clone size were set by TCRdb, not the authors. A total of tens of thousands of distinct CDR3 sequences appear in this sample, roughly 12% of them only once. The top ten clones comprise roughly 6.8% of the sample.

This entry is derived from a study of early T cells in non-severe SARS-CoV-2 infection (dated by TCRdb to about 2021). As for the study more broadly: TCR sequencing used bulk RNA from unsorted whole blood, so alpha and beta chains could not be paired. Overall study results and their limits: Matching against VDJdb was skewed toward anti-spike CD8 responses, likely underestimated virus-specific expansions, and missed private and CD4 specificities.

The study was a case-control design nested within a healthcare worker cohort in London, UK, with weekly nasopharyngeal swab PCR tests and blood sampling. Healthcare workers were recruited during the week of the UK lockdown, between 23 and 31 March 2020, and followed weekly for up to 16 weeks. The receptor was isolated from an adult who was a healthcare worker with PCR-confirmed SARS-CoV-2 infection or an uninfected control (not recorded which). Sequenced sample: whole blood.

The CDR3 amino acid sequence is: CASSGGGTITEKLFF. The DNA sequence is TGTGCCAGCAGCGGGGGGGGCACAATAACTGAAAAACTGTTTTTT. The rearranged segments are TRBV11-2 and TRBJ1-4; TRBD1 is perhaps the D gene, given 6 matching bases. Taken from cysteine to phenylalanine, the CDR3 has 15 residues. Of all the DNA, just the CDR3 is kept, 45 bases in frame from base 1. Based on the germline V gene, the CDR1 and CDR2 sequences are SGHAT and FQNNGV. V was cut back by 5 bases and J by 7 bases, leaving a gap of 17 bases between them. Full variable domain (CDR3 extended with the reference TRBV11-2 and TRBJ1-4 proteins): EAGVAQSPRYKIIEKRQSVAFWCNPISGHATLYWYQQILGQGPKLLIQFQNNGVVDDSQLPKDRFSAERLKGVDSTLKIQPAKLEDSAVYLCASSGGGTITEKLFFGSGTQLSVL.